Described below is a single T cell receptor beta chain sequence and its context. Its matching antigen is unknown. This entry comes from a study of a mutant IDH1 vaccine in newly diagnosed glioma. General study points: Among top peripheral T cell clonotypes, changes seemed unrelated to pseudoprogression.

Germline V gene data show CDR1 as SGHNT and CDR2 as YYREEE (reference sequence). Trimming removed 1 base at V and 5 bases at J, with 6 bases between. This CDR3 comprises 13 residues. TCRdb keeps only in-frame clones here, not all; method: immunoSEQ multiplex PCR. The data contain about 38,000 clones, around 82% of them seen just once; the ten biggest clones take up over 7.5%. As to time point: baseline, week 1 (first vaccination visit). Stated treatment: pre-vaccination baseline after standard-of-care therapy. Each tumor in the donors was a new WHO grade 3 or 4 astrocytoma, IDH1-mutant and ATRX-lost. The V call is TRBV5-4, the J call TRBJ2-2; TRBD2 is a possible D gene (5 bases). Sequenced here: PBMCs, sampled from a glioma patient treated with radiotherapy, temozolomide or both. The receptor comes from a man aged 40-55 years with glioma. Some clones in this sample may be carry-over from other donors' samples. CDR3 DNA sequence: TGTGCCAGCAGCTTGCCGGGGACCGGGGAGCTGTTTTTT. Amino acids: CASSLPGTGELFF.